What follows is one T cell receptor (beta chain) and its context. Its target is not known. The CDR3 covers 15 residues. V was shortened by 5 bases and J by 1 base, with 14 bases between the two germline ends. Germline CDR1 is PRHDT and CDR2 is FYEKMQ (reference sequence). Noted treatment: around 19 received Ad26.COV2.S at low or high dose, single or two shots; about 5 received placebo; per-sample allocation not given. All samples were drawn on day 63, counting from the first vaccine or placebo injection. This record comes from a study of Ad26.COV2.S vaccination and SARS-CoV-2 variants. For the study at large: The vaccine Ad26.COV2.S was put into the muscle once, or twice with 56 days between.

The protocol was immunoSEQ multiplex PCR, while the TCRdb copy is restricted to in-frame clones and leaves out a portion. The sample comprises fewer than 400,000 clones, 89% of which are singletons, and around 1.8% rests with the top ten. Study findings and constraints: The placebo group had lower spike-specific TCR breadth than the vaccine recipients did. A substantial breadth of spike-specific CD8+ and CD4+ T cell responses after vaccination has been reported.

The chain links TRBV13 to TRBJ1-1; TRBD1 might be the D (5 bases). The source is a person aged 18-65 years who received the Ad26.COV2.S COVID-19 vaccine or a placebo. The material was peripheral blood, obtained in a trial of Ad26.COV2.S vaccine versus placebo. CDR3 loop: CASSLEAGTNTEAFF. In DNA form, the CDR3 reads TGTGCCAGCAGCCTAGAGGCAGGGACGAACACTGAAGCTTTCTTT.